This section outlines one T cell receptor (beta chain) sequence together with its context. The antigen remains undetermined. The data derive from a study of high-grade serous ovarian cancer treatment subgroups. Study summary: On average, approximately 14,000 reads and 6,000 to 7,500 unique TCR beta rearrangements were obtained per sample.

Between the trimmed V and J ends, which lost 5 bases and 7 bases, there was a span of 14 bases. CDR3 length equals 13 residues. Germline lookup yields CDR1 SSHAT and CDR2 FNYEAQ (reference sequence). Repertoires were generated with immunoSEQ multiplex PCR, while TCRdb's copy carries only in-frame clones and drops some. The table shows thousands of clones, with roughly four fifths occurring only once. Study results and limitations: Higher neoantigen levels went with greater TCR clonal relatedness.

Tumor samples were obtained before definitive surgery or chemotherapy. The chain couples TRBV7-7 to TRBJ2-5; D is unresolved. Sequencing used tumor tissue. The TCR sequence derives from a human donor with high-grade serous ovarian cancer. The CDR3 DNA sequence: TGTGCCAGCAGCCCCCGGACCCGTGGGACCCAGTACTTC. Amino acids: CASSPRTRGTQYF.